The 7 T cell receptor beta chains listed next were all sequenced from one sample in a study of cytomegalovirus exposure and HLA in healthy donors. In the PCR, 60 Vbeta and 13 Jbeta primers were used. The table came from immunoSEQ multiplex PCR; TCRdb's copy has only in-frame clones and leaves some out. Here the sample spans 150,000 to 200,000 clones, roughly 80% being singletons. The sequencing input was PBMCs. These receptors were obtained from a woman aged 18-29 years in good health and CMV-seronegative.

The gene calls are TRBV5-4 and TRBJ2-3; D possibly corresponds to TRBD2 (5 bases). Germline V lookup: CDR1 SGHNT, CDR2 YYREEE (reference sequence). Trimming removed 2 bases from V and 2 bases from J, with 12 bases in between. The CDR3 has 15 residues. CDR3 protein: CASSFRTGYTDTQYF. In DNA, the CDR3 is TGTGCCAGCAGCTTCCGGACGGGGTACACAGATACGCAGTATTTT.

The sample holds one count of this clone. Here the CDR3 reads CASSNPTSYNEQFF. DNA for the CDR3: TGTGCCAGCAGCAACCCGACTAGCTACAATGAGCAGTTCTTC. The chain carries TRBV11-2 and TRBJ2-1; D is possibly TRBD2 (6 bases). The germline gives CDR1 SGHAT, CDR2 FQNNGV. This CDR3 spans 14 amino acids. The V and J ends lost 5 bases and 3 bases respectively, with 11 bases between them.

The chain is built from TRBV10-3 and TRBJ2-3; 13 nucleotides line up with TRBD2. Germline CDR1 and CDR2: ENHRY and SYGVKD. The V and J ends lost 6 bases and 3 bases, in that order; junction bases with no gene match: 3. The CDR3 length is 15 residues. The CDR3 DNA is TGTGCCATCAGAGGGGGACTAGCGGGAACAGATACGCAGTATTTT. Residues: CAIRGGLAGTDTQYF.

As regards this clone: Other DNA sequences in the sample encode the same CDR3. The chain carries TRBV27 and TRBJ2-7, with D possibly matching TRBD2 (5 bases). Trimming shortened V by 2 bases and J by 1 base, and 6 bases separated the two germline ends. The germline CDR1 and CDR2 sequences are MNHEY and SMNVEV (reference sequence). The CDR3 is 13 residues long. The CDR3 DNA sequence: TGTGCCAGCAGTTTACGCGGGTCCTACGAGCAGTACTTC. Its protein is CASSLRGSYEQYF.

This clone has a single count. The chain carries TRBV21-1 and TRBJ2-7; the D call of TRBD2 is as the table states it, not checked on the DNA. TRBV21-1 is a documented pseudogene. This CDR3 is 17 amino acids long. The CDR3 region has the DNA TGTGCCAGCAGCACACGACGTGGTCCACGGAGCTCCTACGAGCAGTACGTC. Its translation is CASSTRRGPRSSYEQYV.

This clone showed up just once. This chain links TRBV28 with TRBJ2-7; TRBD1 might be the D (6 bases). The CDR3 consists of 14 residues. The germline CDR1 and CDR2 sequences are MDHEN and SYDVKM. Trimming shortened V by 6 bases and J by 6 bases, and 18 bases separated the two germline ends. CDR3 nucleotide sequence: TGTGCCAGCAGATATTCCGGGACACGGAGCGAGCAGTACTTC. Translation: CASRYSGTRSEQYF.

The genes are TRBV2 and TRBJ2-2; D gene uncertain. This CDR3 is 13 amino acids long. The V end lost 6 bases, the J end lost 1 base, and 6 bases lay between the germline ends. The V gene's germline CDR1 is SNHLY and CDR2 FYNNEI. DNA for the CDR3: TGTGCCAGCAGATCAGGGAACACCGGGGAGCTGTTTTTT. This encodes CASRSGNTGELFF.